These T cell receptor beta chains were read from a single sample in a study of cytomegalovirus exposure and HLA in healthy donors. Measured with immunoSEQ multiplex PCR; TCRdb has only the in-frame clones, and not every one. The table records some 150,000 clones, roughly 76% of them present only once. The source material was PBMCs. These receptor sequences come from a man aged 60-69 years in good health and CMV-seronegative. Both conserved end residues are part of each CDR3. Fields, in order: J gene, V gene, CDR3 protein.

TRBJ1-2	TRBV10-3	CAISGDREDYTF
TRBJ1-5	TRBV21-1	CASSKKGGGTVNQPQHF
TRBJ2-7	TRBV19	CASSWRQGAQHEQYF
TRBJ2-5	TRBV5-1	CASSLTGAKETQYF
TRBJ2-6	TRBV4-1	CASSQPGGTGANVLTF
TRBJ1-4	TRBV6-1	CASSRRTATNEKLFF
TRBJ2-5	TRBV7-2	CASSRKITSGTVGMQTQYF
TRBJ2-3	TRBV10-3	CAINVAGESTDTQYF
TRBJ2-3	TRBV5-4	CASSSGLQRGVSDTQYF
TRBJ2-3	TRBV10-3	CASRAGGILDTQYF
TRBJ2-7	TRBV7-9	CSSSSIRTSGAYEQYF
TRBJ2-1	TRBV9	CASSSTQGHEQFF
TRBJ2-2	TRBV11-3	CASSPGQGNTGELFF
TRBJ1-2	TRBV4-2	CASSQDIRVGGYGYTF
TRBJ2-5	TRBV9	CASSPRGGTQETQYF
TRBJ2-1	TRBV9	CASSVASGGWNEQFF
TRBJ2-7	TRBV5-1	CASSLAAANEQYF
TRBJ2-5	TRBV27	CASSSPMGDRGLETQYF
TRBJ2-1	TRBV27	CASSHGQAVGEQFF
TRBJ2-7	TRBV27	CASSLQANRGRGEQYF
TRBJ2-3	TRBV7-3	CASSSAASGGPGDTQYF
TRBJ2-1	TRBV28	CASSLQGGSSYNEQFF
TRBJ2-1	TRBV5-4	CAAHYAGYNEQFF
TRBJ2-5	TRBV7-2	CASSLYGTGVETQYF
TRBJ2-3	TRBV5-4	CASSPTSGSLDTQYF
TRBJ1-1	TRBV5-5	CASSFSPGEITEAFF
TRBJ2-7	TRBV25-1	CASSSNRGNKWEQYF
TRBJ2-7	TRBV6-5	CASSYGQGLSEQYF
TRBJ1-1	TRBV7-2	CASSLRSGTGLLNTEAFF
TRBJ2-3	TRBV4-3	CASSVGGPADTQYF
TRBJ2-7	TRBV7-4	CASSTHFGLAGETYEQYF
TRBJ1-2	TRBV6-6	CASSLGQEGGYTF
TRBJ2-1	TRBV6-6	CASSPYTSGSGNEQFF
TRBJ1-3	TRBV5-1	CASSLVTGQSWAGNTIYF
TRBJ1-6	TRBV29-1	CSVGEQGGNSPLHF
TRBJ1-2	TRBV6-6	CASSFLQGRNYGYTF
TRBJ2-1	TRBV7-9	CASSGYREQFF
TRBJ1-5	TRBV5-4	CASSFPGCMGQGGQPQHF
TRBJ1-1	TRBV11-1	CASRSRTGGNTEAFF
TRBJ2-7	TRBV7-2	CASSLWGTGGTYEQYF
TRBJ1-5	TRBV11-2	CASSLDPSQPQHF
TRBJ2-1	TRBV19	CASSPLAGEQFF
TRBJ2-3	TRBV21-1	CASSKDWQGECTDTQYF
TRBJ2-5	TRBV29-1	CSARWSQETQYF
TRBJ2-3	TRBV4-3	CASSQGPSGGRTDTQYF
TRBJ2-4	TRBV4-1	CASSQVTGAETGQYF
TRBJ2-2	TRBV4-1	CASSHSQGRATGELFF
TRBJ1-3	TRBV18	CASSPIQGVTGNTIYF
TRBJ2-7	TRBV28	CASSSTYRTDF
TRBJ1-1	TRBV28	CASYEQATLRAFF
TRBJ1-5	TRBV15	CATSRDMTGVSNQPQHF
TRBJ2-1	TRBV25-1	CASRAQGVKRFF
TRBJ2-5	TRBV28	CASSPKPQETQYF
TRBJ1-1	TRBV29-1	CSVTRAGGVAFF
TRBJ2-3	TRBV4-3	CASSLGLAGTDTQYF